This record covers a single T cell receptor (beta chain). Its cognate antigen is unknown. TCR beta CDR3 sequences were amplified from RNA transcripts. TCR CDR3 regions were first amplified by RT-PCR with HTBI primers. TCRdb re-called the multiplex PCR reads through MiXCR, storing one row per CDR3 protein. The sample yields some 360,000 distinct CDR3 sequences, 11% to 15% seen once. The data derive from a study of T cells in Graves' hyperthyroidism and ophthalmopathy. Study summary: Peripheral blood samples were taken at initial diagnosis, prior to any treatment. Study observations and caveats: Ophthalmopathy stood apart from stable hyperthyroidism in a 13 V-J model. Among thyroid clonotypes expanded above 0.001, most also appeared in blood.

The CDR3 is made up of 17 amino acids. Looked up from germline, CDR1 is ENHRY and CDR2 is SYGVKD. The V end lost 6 bases, the J end lost 0 bases, and 18 bases lay between the germline ends. This TCR was sampled from a woman aged 60-70 years with Graves' hyperthyroidism. The chain couples TRBV10-3 to TRBJ1-3; unclear D gene. Sequencing was performed on blood. Here the CDR3 DNA reads TGTGCCATCAGCGACCAGACCGCTCGGGGCTCTGGAAACACCATATATTTT. Its translation: CAISDQTARGSGNTIYF.